The 13 T cell receptor beta chains presented below share a single source sample, sequenced in a study of monozygotic twins with inflammatory bowel disease. TCRdb reprocessed the 5' RACE reads and reports one entry per CDR3 protein, with no DNA. The listing records over 120,000 distinct CDR3 sequences. Sequences were obtained from blood. These receptors were taken from a human donor with ulcerative colitis or Crohn's disease, or a healthy co-twin of an affected twin (not recorded which).

This rearrangement joins TRBV5-1 to TRBJ1-5; TCRdb indicates TRBD1, and absent DNA this call remains unverified. The germline gives CDR1 SGHRS, CDR2 YFSETQ. The CDR3 has 17 residues. The CDR3 spells CASSLGPGPASNQPQHF.

The V gene is TRBV4-2, the J gene TRBJ2-7. Looked up from germline, CDR1 is LGHNA and CDR2 is YNFKEQ. The CDR3 loop spans 14 amino acids. The CDR3 sequence is CASSHGVTSYEQYF.

The gene calls are TRBV29-1 and TRBJ2-3. Germline V CDR1 and CDR2: SQVTM, ANQGSEA. This CDR3 is built from 11 residues. The CDR3 protein is CSVDSGDTQYF.

The genes are TRBV4-1 and TRBJ1-5. This CDR3 spans 13 amino acids. Germline values: CDR1 MGHRA, CDR2 YSYEKL. The chain's CDR3 is CASSQEERRPQHF.

The V gene is TRBV5-1, the J gene TRBJ2-7; TCRdb reports TRBD2, a call that lacks DNA to check it against. The length of the CDR3 is 13 residues. CDR1 and CDR2 from the germline V gene are SGHRS and YFSETQ. CDR3 residues: CASSEGPSYEQYF.

The chain employs TRBV12-3 or TRBV12-4 and TRBJ1-2; TCRdb indicates TRBD1, and absent DNA this call remains unverified. The CDR3 has 13 residues. The CDR3 here is CASRPRTGYGYTF.

The rearrangement links TRBV20-1 to TRBJ2-2; TCRdb's D gene call, TRBD2, goes unchecked for lack of DNA. The CDR3 extends over 14 amino acids. Germline lookup yields CDR1 DFQATT and CDR2 SNEGSKA (reference sequence). CDR3: CSASGTSLPRELFF.

The chain has TRBV20-1 and TRBJ1-1. Germline assignment: CDR1 DFQATT and CDR2 SNEGSKA (reference sequence). CDR3 length: 14 residues. CDR3 region: CSVWGYGSNTEAFF.

The chain is built from TRBV28 and TRBJ1-1. The CDR3 is 13 residues long. Germline V gene lookup returns CDR1 MDHEN and CDR2 SYDVKM. This CDR3 reads CASQFRMNTEAFF.

The chain links TRBV10-3 to TRBJ1-3; the D call from TCRdb, TRBD1, cannot be confirmed without DNA. Germline V gene data show CDR1 as ENHRY and CDR2 as SYGVKD. The CDR3 covers 13 residues. The CDR3 loop is CAINSGAGNTIYF.

The chain has TRBV5-6 and TRBJ2-7. The CDR3 runs 14 residues. Germline V gene sequence: CDR1 SGHDT, CDR2 YYEEEE. The CDR3 loop is CASSFSRPSYEQYF. Full variable domain (rest looked up from reference TRBV5-6 and TRBJ2-7): DAGVTQSPTHLIKTRGQQVTLRCSPKSGHDTVSWYQQALGQGPQFIFQYYEEEERQRGNFPDRFSGHQFPNYSSELNVNALLLGDSALYLCASSFSRPSYEQYFGPGTRLTVT.

The chain combines TRBV3-1 with TRBJ2-1; TCRdb picks TRBD2, but there is no DNA to check that call. The CDR3 is made up of 16 amino acids. CDR1 is LGHDT and CDR2 is YNNKEL in the germline V gene (reference sequence). The CDR3 is CTSSLQPGLVSSEQFF.

The chain recombines TRBV12-3 or TRBV12-4 with TRBJ1-5. This CDR3 comprises 14 residues. This CDR3 is CASRPEVGNQPQHF.